Presented here are 27 T cell receptor beta chains from one specimen sequenced in a study of blood T cell repertoires in COVID-19. TCRdb's table, derived via immunoSEQ multiplex PCR, lists solely in-frame clones and lacks some. The sample lists about 200,000 clones, 70% to 90% occurring once. Sequenced: peripheral blood. Receptor source: a man aged 45-65 years with COVID-19, enrolled during active disease.

The V call is TRBV7-9, the J call TRBJ2-1, with 9 positions matching TRBD2. Trimming at V came to 5 bases and at J to 9 bases, leaving 20 bases not matched to a gene. From germline, CDR1 is SEHNR and CDR2 FQNEAQ (reference sequence). CDR3 length: 18 residues. The CDR3 DNA reads TGTGCCAGCAGCCCGCCGCAGGTAGGCTTAGCGGGGGTAGGTGAGCAGTTCTTC. This gives the protein CASSPPQVGLAGVGEQFF. The whole variable domain, filled in from reference TRBV7-9 and TRBJ2-1, reads DTGVSQNPRHKITKRGQNVTFRCDPISEHNRLYWYRQTLGQGPEFLTYFQNEAQLEKSRLLSDRFSAERPKGSFSTLEIQRTEQGDSAMYLCASSPPQVGLAGVGEQFFGPGTRLTVL.

V is TRBV19 and J is TRBJ1-2; 8 nucleotides line up with TRBD1. V was clipped by 4 bases and J by 1 base; unmatched bases: 5. Germline loops: CDR1 LNHDA, CDR2 SQIVND (reference sequence). This CDR3 comprises 15 residues. CDR3 in DNA: TGTGCCAGTAGTAGGGCCGGACAGGGTAACTATGGCTACACCTTC. It yields the protein CASSRAGQGNYGYTF.

This clone was found a few times. The chain employs TRBV7-8 and TRBJ1-6; perhaps TRBD1 as D (5 bases). The CDR3 is 12 residues long. Trimming cost V 8 bases and J 10 bases, with 12 bases left between them. Germline CDR1 is SGHVS and CDR2 is FQNEAQ. CDR3: CASRLTASPLHF. CDR3 DNA sequence: TGTGCCAGCCGTTTGACAGCCTCACCCCTCCACTTT.

The chain links TRBV9 to TRBJ2-7, with TRBD2 matching 8 bases. The length of the CDR3 is 12 residues. Germline V gives CDR1 SGDLS, CDR2 YYNGEE. Trimming at V came to 6 bases and at J to 3 bases, leaving 2 bases not matched to a gene. CDR3 protein: CASKGTSYEQYF. CDR3 in DNA: TGTGCCAGCAAAGGGACTAGCTACGAGCAGTACTTC.

V usage is TRBV6-5 and J usage is TRBJ2-5, with TRBD1 matching over 7 bases. Germline assignment: CDR1 MNHEY and CDR2 SVGAGI. CDR3 length: 14 amino acids. Losses at the gene ends were 5 bases for V and 5 bases for J; bases not matched to a gene: 8. The CDR3 is CASSHDRARETQYF. In nucleotides, the CDR3 is TGTGCCAGCAGTCACGACAGGGCACGGGAGACCCAGTACTTC.

The rearrangement joins TRBV4-2 to TRBJ1-5; D is unclear. Deletions cut 0 bases from V and 8 bases from J, with 11 bases between. CDR3 length: 14 residues. Germline lookup yields CDR1 LGHNA and CDR2 YNFKEQ. CDR3 sequence (DNA): TGTGCCAGCAGCCAAGAAACAGCCTCTGAGCCCCAGCATTTT. Translating gives CASSQETASEPQHF.

The J gene is TRBJ2-1, the V gene TRBV5-1; 13 bases align to TRBD2. In germline, CDR1 is SGHRS, CDR2 YFSETQ. This CDR3 has 16 residues. V lost 3 bases to trimming and J lost 8 bases; unmatched junction nucleotides: 8. This CDR3 is CASSSGLAGVVDEQFF. The CDR3 DNA sequence: TGCGCCAGCAGCTCCGGACTAGCGGGAGTTGTCGATGAGCAGTTCTTC.

There are a few counts of this clone. V is TRBV10-3 and J is TRBJ2-1; a weak D match, TRBD2 (5 bases). The CDR3 is 15 residues long. The V gene's germline CDR1 is ENHRY and CDR2 SYGVKD. Trimming stripped 4 bases from V and 8 bases from J, with 18 bases between. CDR3 nucleotides: TGTGCCATCAGTGGAGGGAGTTCGAGAATTGATGAGCAGTTCTTC. It specifies CAISGGSSRIDEQFF.

This clone has more than one count but fewer than ten. This chain uses TRBV4-2 with TRBJ1-4; a weak D match, TRBD1 (5 bases). Germline CDR1 is LGHNA and CDR2 is YNFKEQ. This CDR3 spans 16 amino acids. Deletions cut 4 bases from V and 0 bases from J, with 12 bases between. CDR3 DNA: TGTGCCAGCAGCCCCCAGGGAAGTGCAACTAATGAAAAACTGTTTTTT. Its protein is CASSPQGSATNEKLFF.

The V gene is TRBV5-1, the J gene TRBJ2-7, with TRBD2 matching over 8 bases. Per germline, CDR1 SGHRS and CDR2 YFSETQ. The CDR3 is made up of 15 amino acids. Unmatched junction bases numbered 10, after V lost 1 base and J lost 7 bases. For the CDR3, the DNA is TGCGCCAGCAGCTTGAATCTGGCAGGCGGGGGGGAGCAGTACTTC. This translates into CASSLNLAGGGEQYF.

This clone was detected a few times. The chain is built from TRBV11-3 and TRBJ2-1; 7 bases agree with TRBD2. The CDR3 sequence is 14 residues long. V trimming: 4 bases; J trimming: 9 bases; junction bases outside the gene matches: 9. Germline CDR1 is SGHNT and CDR2 is YENEEA. CDR3 in amino acids: CASSYGLEGGEQFF. CDR3 DNA sequence: TGTGCCAGCAGCTATGGACTAGAGGGAGGTGAGCAGTTCTTC.

This clone was recorded a few times. The V and J genes are TRBV7-3 and TRBJ2-7, with 9 bases aligning to TRBD1. Germline V gives CDR1 SGHTA, CDR2 FQGTGA. The CDR3 length is 15 residues. Germline trimming cut 5 bases from V and 0 bases from J; bases unmatched to any gene: 5. CDR3 protein: CASSAGQGGSYEQYF. For the CDR3, the DNA is TGTGCCAGCAGCGCGGGACAGGGAGGCTCCTACGAGCAGTACTTC.

The chain has TRBV5-4 and TRBJ1-4, with D possibly matching TRBD1 (6 bases). CDR3 length: 16 amino acids. V lost 0 bases and J 5 bases, leaving 14 bases between the germline ends. Germline CDR1 reads SGHNT; CDR2 reads YYREEE (reference sequence). The CDR3 DNA sequence: TGTGCCAGCAGCTTGGATTTGTCAGGGGCAAATGAAAAACTGTTTTTT. This codes for CASSLDLSGANEKLFF. The full variable domain, completed using reference TRBV5-4 and TRBJ1-4, is ETGVTQSPTHLIKTRGQQVTLRCSSQSGHNTVSWYQQALGQGPQFIFQYYREEENGRGNFPPRFSGLQFPNYSSELNVNALELDDSALYLCASSLDLSGANEKLFFGSGTQLSVL.

The J gene is TRBJ2-7, the V gene TRBV7-9; TRBD1 agrees at 9 bases. Germline CDR1 and CDR2: SEHNR and FQNEAQ (reference sequence). The CDR3 extends over 14 amino acids. The V gene end was trimmed by 5 bases and the J gene end by 0 bases; junction bases not matched to a gene: 2. CDR3 amino acids: CASSRQGDSYEQYF. In nucleotides, the CDR3 is TGTGCCAGCAGCAGACAGGGGGACTCCTACGAGCAGTACTTC.

This chain uses TRBV7-9 with TRBJ1-6, with D uncertain. Trimming shortened V by 5 bases and J by 4 bases, and 12 bases separated the two germline ends. The CDR3 contains 15 residues. CDR1 and CDR2 from the germline V gene are SEHNR and FQNEAQ (reference sequence). CDR3 region: CASSASGEYNSPLHF. The CDR3 region has the DNA TGTGCCAGCAGCGCCTCGGGAGAATATAATTCACCCCTCCACTTT.

The count of this clone is one. This rearrangement joins TRBV10-1 to TRBJ2-3; D possibly corresponds to TRBD1 (6 bases). The CDR3 is 15 residues long. The germline V gene has CDR1 WNHNN and CDR2 SYGVQD (reference sequence). V lost 3 bases to trimming and J lost 5 bases, with 15 bases between them. CDR3 residues: CASSEGQGPIDTQYF. In DNA, the CDR3 is TGCGCCAGCAGTGAAGGTCAGGGGCCTATAGATACGCAGTATTTT.

The V and J genes are TRBV2 and TRBJ2-3; D not resolved. The CDR3 consists of 13 residues. CDR1 SNHLY and CDR2 FYNNEI come from the germline V gene. Trimming cost V 6 bases and J 4 bases, with 11 bases left between them. The CDR3 reads CASRRKGADTQYF. The CDR3 DNA sequence: TGTGCCAGCAGGAGGAAAGGCGCAGATACGCAGTATTTT.

J is TRBJ2-5 and V is TRBV7-9, with D possibly matching TRBD1 (6 bases). The V end lost 5 bases, the J end lost 1 base, and 17 bases lay between the germline ends. The CDR3 covers 16 residues. CDR1 and CDR2 from the germline V gene are SEHNR and FQNEAQ (reference sequence). The CDR3 reads CASSPDGGGSQETQYF. The DNA for the CDR3 is TGTGCCAGCAGCCCCGACGGTGGGGGCAGCCAAGAGACCCAGTACTTC.

This CDR3 reads CASSLAGGSDTQYF. As DNA, the CDR3 is TGTGCCAGCAGCTTAGCGGGGGGCTCCGATACGCAGTATTTT. V gene TRBV5-6 combines with J gene TRBJ2-3; the match to TRBD2 covers 9 bases. The junction had 4 bases not matched to a gene; V was cut back by 2 bases and J by 6 bases. CDR1 is SGHDT, CDR2 YYEEEE, per germline. The CDR3 runs to 14 residues.

J is TRBJ1-5 and V is TRBV30; 10 bases align to TRBD1. The germline CDR1 and CDR2 sequences are GTSNPN and SVGIG (reference sequence). V dropped 3 bases and J dropped 7; count of bases not matched to a gene: 3. The CDR3 is 13 amino acids. CDR3 loop: CAWSGTGDQPQHF. In DNA, the CDR3 is TGTGCCTGGAGCGGGACAGGGGACCAGCCCCAGCATTTT.

The V and J genes are TRBV20-1 and TRBJ2-7, with 11 bases that match TRBD2. Germline V CDR1 and CDR2: DFQATT, SNEGSKA (reference sequence). With 3 bases clipped from V and 2 bases from J, the junction kept 9 bases outside the gene matches. CDR3 length: 16 amino acids. As DNA, the CDR3 is TGCAGTGCTAGTTGGCTAGCGGGAGGCCTAGCCTACGAGCAGTACTTC. Translation gives CSASWLAGGLAYEQYF.

The genes are TRBV18 and TRBJ2-7; a weak D match, TRBD1 (6 bases). The CDR3 has 16 residues. Trimming cost V 0 bases and J 0 bases, with 12 bases left between them. Germline V gene data show CDR1 as KGHSH and CDR2 as LQKENI. The CDR3 DNA is TGTGCCAGCTCACCACCTCGGGGACACAGCTCCTACGAGCAGTACTTC. Amino acids: CASSPPRGHSSYEQYF.

J is TRBJ2-2 and V is TRBV11-2; D gene uncertain. The CDR3 is 14 amino acids. Trimming took off 2 bases at V and 1 base at J, with 5 bases between the two ends. Germline V gene data show CDR1 as SGHAT and CDR2 as FQNNGV. This chain's CDR3 is CASSLPQNTGELFF. For the CDR3, the DNA is TGTGCCAGCAGCTTACCACAGAACACCGGGGAGCTGTTTTTT.

This rearrangement joins TRBV24-1 to TRBJ1-1, with 7 bases that match TRBD1. Germline V gene lookup returns CDR1 KGHDR and CDR2 SFDVKD. V dropped 9 bases and J dropped 6; count of bases not matched to a gene: 15. The CDR3 is made up of 15 amino acids. DNA for the CDR3: TGTGCCACCGGAGCCTCCGACAGGGACACCTCTGAAGCTTTCTTT. Amino acid sequence: CATGASDRDTSEAFF.

This clone was counted once. The chain has TRBV7-2 and TRBJ2-5; a possible D gene is TRBD2 (6 bases). From germline, CDR1 is SGHTA and CDR2 FQGNSA. The V and J ends lost 7 bases and 5 bases respectively, with 11 bases between them. The CDR3 runs 12 residues. This CDR3 is CASTPRGETQYF. The CDR3 DNA is TGTGCCAGCACCCCCCGGGGGGAGACCCAGTACTTC.

V is TRBV9 and J is TRBJ1-1; tentatively, D is TRBD1 (6 bases). This CDR3 comprises 13 residues. CDR1 and CDR2 (germline): SGDLS, YYNGEE. Trimming stripped 4 bases from V and 4 bases from J, with 11 bases between. CDR3 sequence: CASSKTGSTEAFF. CDR3 nucleotide sequence: TGTGCCAGCAGCAAAACAGGGTCCACTGAAGCTTTCTTT.

The chain recombines TRBV6-2 or TRBV6-3 with TRBJ1-2; D call uncertain. This CDR3 spans 12 amino acids. From germline, CDR1 is MNHEY and CDR2 SVGEGT. V was trimmed by 5 bases and J by 4 bases, leaving 8 bases between them. CDR3 coding DNA: TGTGCCAGCAGTCGACAATCCTATGGCTACACCTTC. Amino acid sequence: CASSRQSYGYTF.